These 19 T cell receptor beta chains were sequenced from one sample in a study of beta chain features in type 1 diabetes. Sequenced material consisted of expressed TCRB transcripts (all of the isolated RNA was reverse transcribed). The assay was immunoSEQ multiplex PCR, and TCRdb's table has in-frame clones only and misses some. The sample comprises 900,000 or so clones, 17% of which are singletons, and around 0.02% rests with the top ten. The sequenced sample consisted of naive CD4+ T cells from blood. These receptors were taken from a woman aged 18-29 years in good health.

The CDR3 DNA sequence: TGTGCCAGCAGCTCTAGCGGGAGACGGGAGCAGTACTTC. This gives the protein CASSSSGRREQYF. This chain links TRBV7-2 with TRBJ2-7, with 10 bases lining up with TRBD2. The CDR3 extends over 13 amino acids. V was clipped by 4 bases and J by 7 bases; unmatched bases: 4. The germline V gene encodes CDR1 SGHTA and CDR2 FQGNSA.

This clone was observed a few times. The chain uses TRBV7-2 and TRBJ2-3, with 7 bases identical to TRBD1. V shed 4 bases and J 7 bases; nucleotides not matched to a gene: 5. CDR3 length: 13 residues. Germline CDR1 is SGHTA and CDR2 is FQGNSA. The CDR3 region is CASSSQQGYTQYF. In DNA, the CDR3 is TGTGCCAGCAGCTCACAACAGGGGTATACGCAGTATTTT.

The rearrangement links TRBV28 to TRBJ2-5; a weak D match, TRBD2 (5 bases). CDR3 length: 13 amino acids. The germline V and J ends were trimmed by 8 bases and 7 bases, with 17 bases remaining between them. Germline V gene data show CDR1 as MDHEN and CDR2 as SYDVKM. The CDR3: CASALDGDVTQYF. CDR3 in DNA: TGTGCCAGCGCCCTTGACGGGGATGTGACCCAGTACTTC.

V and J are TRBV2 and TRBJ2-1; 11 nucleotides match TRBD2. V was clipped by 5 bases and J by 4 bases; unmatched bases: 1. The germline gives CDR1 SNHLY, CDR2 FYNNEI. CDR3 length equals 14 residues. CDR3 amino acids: CASSRLAGYNEQFF. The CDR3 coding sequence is TGTGCCAGCAGTCGACTAGCGGGGTACAATGAGCAGTTCTTC.

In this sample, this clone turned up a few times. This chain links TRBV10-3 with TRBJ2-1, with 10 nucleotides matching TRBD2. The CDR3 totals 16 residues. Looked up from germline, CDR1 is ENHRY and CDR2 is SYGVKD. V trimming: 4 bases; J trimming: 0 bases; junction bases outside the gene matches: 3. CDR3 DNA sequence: TGTGCCATCAGTGGACTAGCGGGTCCCTCCTACAATGAGCAGTTCTTC. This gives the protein CAISGLAGPSYNEQFF.

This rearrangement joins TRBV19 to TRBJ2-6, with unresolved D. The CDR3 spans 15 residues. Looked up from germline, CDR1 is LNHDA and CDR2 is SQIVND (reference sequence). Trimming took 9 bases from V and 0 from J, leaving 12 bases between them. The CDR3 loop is CASHSGSSGANVLTF. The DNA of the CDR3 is TGTGCCAGCCACTCCGGAAGCTCTGGGGCCAACGTCCTGACTTTC.

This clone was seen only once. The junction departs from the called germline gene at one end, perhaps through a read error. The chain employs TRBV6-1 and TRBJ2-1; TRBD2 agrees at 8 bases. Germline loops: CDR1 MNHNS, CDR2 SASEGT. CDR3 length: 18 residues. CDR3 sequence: CAISEGRHSGASSNEQFF. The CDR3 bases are TGTGCCATCAGTGAGGGTAGACATAGCGGGGCCTCCAGCAATGAGCAGTTCTTC.

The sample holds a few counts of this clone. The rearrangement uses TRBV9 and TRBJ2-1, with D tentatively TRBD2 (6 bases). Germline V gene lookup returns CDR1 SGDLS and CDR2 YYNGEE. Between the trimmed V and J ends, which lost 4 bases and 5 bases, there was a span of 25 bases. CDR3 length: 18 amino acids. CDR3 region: CASSPWDVGSSANNEQFF. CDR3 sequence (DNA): TGTGCCAGCAGCCCGTGGGATGTGGGTTCTAGCGCCAACAATGAGCAGTTCTTC.

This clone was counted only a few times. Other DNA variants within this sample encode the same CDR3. The DNA for the CDR3 is TGTGCCAGCAGTTTATTGGGTGGTGAGCAGTTCTTC. As protein: CASSLLGGEQFF. This sequence joins TRBV28 and TRBJ2-1; unclear D gene. Germline assignment: CDR1 MDHEN and CDR2 SYDVKM. V was shortened by 1 base and J by 9 bases, with 7 bases between the two germline ends. The CDR3 consists of 12 residues.

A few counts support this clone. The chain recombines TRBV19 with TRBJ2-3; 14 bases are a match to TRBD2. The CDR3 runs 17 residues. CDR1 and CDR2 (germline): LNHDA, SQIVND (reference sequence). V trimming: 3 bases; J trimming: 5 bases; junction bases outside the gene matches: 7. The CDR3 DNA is TGTGCCAGTAGTATCCAAAGACTAGCGGGAGGGCAAGATACGCAGTATTTT. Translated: CASSIQRLAGGQDTQYF.

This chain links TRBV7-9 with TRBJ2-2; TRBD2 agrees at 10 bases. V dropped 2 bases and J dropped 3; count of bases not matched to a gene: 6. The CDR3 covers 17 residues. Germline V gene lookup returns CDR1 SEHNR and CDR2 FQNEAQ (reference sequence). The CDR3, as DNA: TGTGCCAGCAGCTTATCTAGCGGGAGAGTTTACACCGGGGAGCTGTTTTTT. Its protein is CASSLSSGRVYTGELFF.

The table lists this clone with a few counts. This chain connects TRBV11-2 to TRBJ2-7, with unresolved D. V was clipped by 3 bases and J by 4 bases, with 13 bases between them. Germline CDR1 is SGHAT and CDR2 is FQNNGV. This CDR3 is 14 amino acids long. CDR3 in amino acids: CASSFRGRFYEQYF. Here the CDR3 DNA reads TGTGCCAGCAGCTTTCGCGGCCGGTTTTACGAGCAGTACTTC.

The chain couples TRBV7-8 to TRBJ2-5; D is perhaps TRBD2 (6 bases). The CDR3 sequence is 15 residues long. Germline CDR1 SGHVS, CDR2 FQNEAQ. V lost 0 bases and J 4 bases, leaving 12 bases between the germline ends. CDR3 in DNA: TGTGCCAGCAGCTTAGCGTACAGGCGGGGAGAGACCCAGTACTTC. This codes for CASSLAYRRGETQYF.

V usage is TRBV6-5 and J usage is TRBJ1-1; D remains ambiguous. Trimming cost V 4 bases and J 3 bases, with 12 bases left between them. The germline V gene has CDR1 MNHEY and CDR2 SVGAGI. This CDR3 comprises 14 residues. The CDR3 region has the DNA TGTGCCAGCAGTTTCAAGGGTAGTCACACTGAAGCTTTCTTT. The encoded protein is CASSFKGSHTEAFF.

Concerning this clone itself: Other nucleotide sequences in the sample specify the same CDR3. As DNA, the CDR3 is TGCAGTGCTAGCCTTTACGAGCAGTACTTC. It translates to CSASLYEQYF. The V and J genes are TRBV20-1 and TRBJ2-7; D unresolved. The CDR3 runs 10 residues. Germline lookup yields CDR1 DFQATT and CDR2 SNEGSKA (reference sequence). The V end lost 3 bases, the J end lost 4 bases, and 4 bases lay between the germline ends.

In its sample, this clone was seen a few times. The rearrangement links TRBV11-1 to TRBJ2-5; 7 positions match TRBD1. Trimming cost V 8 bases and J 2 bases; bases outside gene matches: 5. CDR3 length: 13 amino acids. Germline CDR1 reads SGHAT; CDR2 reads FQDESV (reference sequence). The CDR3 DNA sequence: TGTGCCAGCGCCACGGACAGGCAAGAGACCCAGTACTTC. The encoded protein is CASATDRQETQYF.

The DNA of the CDR3 is TGCAGCGTTGATTGGCGAGATACGCAGTATTTT. It is translated as CSVDWRDTQYF. This sequence joins TRBV29-1 and TRBJ2-3, with D unclear. The CDR3 spans 11 residues. CDR1 SQVTM and CDR2 ANQGSEA come from the germline V gene. V lost 3 bases and J 5 bases, leaving 6 bases between the germline ends.

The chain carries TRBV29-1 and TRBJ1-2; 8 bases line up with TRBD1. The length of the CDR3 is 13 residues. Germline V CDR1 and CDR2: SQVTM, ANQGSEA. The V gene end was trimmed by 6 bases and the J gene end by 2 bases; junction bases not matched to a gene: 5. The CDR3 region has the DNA TGCAGCGTCGGACAGGGTGGGAACTATGGCTACACCTTC. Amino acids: CSVGQGGNYGYTF.

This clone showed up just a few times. Here the CDR3 DNA reads TGTGCCAGCAGTTTAGGGAATCTGAACACTGAAGCTTTCTTT. It translates to CASSLGNLNTEAFF. The V call is TRBV27, the J call TRBJ1-1, with D uncertain. This CDR3 region has 14 residues. Trimming cost V 2 bases and J 0 bases, with 7 bases left between them. Germline CDR1 is MNHEY and CDR2 is SMNVEV (reference sequence).